What follows are 28 T cell receptor beta chains derived from one specimen sequenced in a study of long-term antiretroviral therapy in people with HIV. At survey level, the immunoSEQ assay was run in its v3.0 version. The repertoire was sequenced with immunoSEQ multiplex PCR; TCRdb's copy has only in-frame clones and lacks some. The sample has approximately 15,000 clones, over 75% seen once; the top ten hold roughly 14%. This sample comprised unsorted PBMCs, obtained around 2.1 years before starting antiretroviral therapy. These receptor sequences come from a man younger than 40 with HIV.

This clone was found a few times. The chain recombines TRBV11-2 with TRBJ1-1; 9 positions agree with TRBD1. The trim removed 4 bases at V and 6 bases at J, leaving 6 bases unmatched. This CDR3 spans 14 amino acids. In germline, CDR1 is SGHAT, CDR2 FQNNGV. The CDR3 DNA reads as TGTGCCAGCAGCTCGTCCCGGGACAGGGCTGAAGCTTTCTTT. This translates into CASSSSRDRAEAFF.

CDR3 sequence (DNA): TGCGCCAGCAGCTTGGAAGGGACAGCTGGAGAAGCTTTCTTT. Protein product: CASSLEGTAGEAFF. The chain is built from TRBV5-1 and TRBJ1-1; 7 bases fit TRBD1. Germline trimming cut 0 bases from V and 8 bases from J; bases unmatched to any gene: 7. Germline-derived CDR1 and CDR2 are SGHRS and YFSETQ. The CDR3 sequence is 14 residues long.

This chain uses TRBV4-1 with TRBJ1-1; D is possibly TRBD1 (5 bases). V was trimmed by 0 bases and J by 4 bases, leaving 15 bases between them. This CDR3 region has 16 residues. Germline values: CDR1 MGHRA, CDR2 YSYEKL. CDR3 in DNA: TGCGCCAGCAGCCAAGATAGTCGGGGCAGTGTCACTGAAGCTTTCTTT. This codes for CASSQDSRGSVTEAFF.

The J gene is TRBJ2-7, the V gene TRBV13; D remains unclear. The CDR3 consists of 13 residues. CDR1 is PRHDT and CDR2 is FYEKMQ in the germline V gene (reference sequence). V lost 0 bases and J lost 3, with 6 bases in between. The CDR3 spells CASSLGSGYEQYF. CDR3 DNA: TGTGCCAGCAGCTTAGGATCAGGCTACGAGCAGTACTTC.

The V gene is TRBV28, the J gene TRBJ2-7; 11 nucleotides agree with TRBD2. After removal of 3 bases from V and 3 bases from J, the junction contained 4 bases not matched to a gene. The V gene's germline CDR1 is MDHEN and CDR2 SYDVKM. The CDR3 covers 15 residues. This CDR3 is CASSLTGTSGYEQYF. The CDR3 nucleotides read TGTGCCAGCAGTTTGACCGGGACTAGCGGCTACGAGCAGTACTTC.

The chain carries TRBV2 and TRBJ2-2; 8 positions agree with TRBD2. The trim removed 5 bases at V and 2 bases at J, leaving 13 bases unmatched. The CDR3 runs 18 residues. The germline V gene has CDR1 SNHLY and CDR2 FYNNEI. The CDR3 sequence is CASSQSGGTSRNTGELFF. As DNA, the CDR3 is TGTGCCAGCAGTCAGAGCGGGGGAACATCCCGAAACACCGGGGAGCTGTTTTTT.

The gene calls are TRBV7-9 and TRBJ2-3; D is possibly TRBD1 (5 bases). The V and J ends lost 8 bases and 1 base respectively, with 10 bases between them. CDR3 length: 13 residues. Germline values: CDR1 SEHNR, CDR2 FQNEAQ (reference sequence). In DNA, the CDR3 is TGTGCCAGCGGCGAACAGGGCACAGATACGCAGTATTTT. Translating gives CASGEQGTDTQYF.

The rearrangement links TRBV6-6 to TRBJ2-7; 12 bases match TRBD1. This CDR3 has 14 amino acids. V lost 6 bases and J lost 6; bases outside the gene matches: 6. CDR1 and CDR2 from the germline V gene are MNHNY and SVGAGI (reference sequence). The CDR3 loop reads CASRSGTGGTEQYF. The CDR3 DNA reads as TGTGCCAGCAGGTCCGGGACAGGGGGCACCGAGCAGTACTTC.

V gene TRBV11-2 combines with J gene TRBJ1-6; 7 bases are shared with TRBD1. The V and J ends lost 1 base and 7 bases, in that order; junction bases with no gene match: 13. The CDR3 has 18 amino acids. Germline CDR1 is SGHAT and CDR2 is FQNNGV. CDR3 in amino acids: CASSLAQSRGAANSPLHF. CDR3 DNA sequence: TGTGCCAGCAGCTTAGCTCAAAGCAGGGGGGCTGCGAATTCACCCCTCCACTTT.

The chain is built from TRBV9 and TRBJ2-7, with D perhaps TRBD2 (6 bases). The CDR3 consists of 17 residues. Deletions cut 0 bases from V and 0 bases from J, with 16 bases between. CDR1 and CDR2 from the germline V gene are SGDLS and YYNGEE. CDR3 amino acids: CASSVGHGGTASYEQYF. In nucleotides, the CDR3 is TGTGCCAGCAGCGTAGGTCACGGCGGGACGGCCTCCTACGAGCAGTACTTC.

The chain carries TRBV10-2 and TRBJ2-7; perhaps D is TRBD1 or TRBD2 (5 bases each). Germline V CDR1 and CDR2: WSHSY, SAAADI. The CDR3 loop spans 17 amino acids. Between the trimmed V and J ends, which lost 4 bases and 6 bases, there was a span of 25 bases. The CDR3 sequence is CASSASLIEGPQFEQYF. The DNA of the CDR3 is TGCGCCAGCAGTGCCTCTCTCATTGAGGGACCCCAATTCGAGCAGTACTTC.

This clone occurred a few times. The gene calls are TRBV9 and TRBJ2-7; 7 bases are a match to TRBD1. The CDR3 sequence is 15 residues long. J gave up 6 bases and V 3 bases, and 12 bases lay outside the gene matches. The V gene's germline CDR1 is SGDLS and CDR2 YYNGEE. CDR3 nucleotide sequence: TGTGCCAGCAGCGCGCAGACAGGGCTAGCCCTCGAGCAGTACTTC. This encodes CASSAQTGLALEQYF.

The chain links TRBV5-4 to TRBJ1-2; D unresolved. Germline CDR1 SGHNT, CDR2 YYREEE (reference sequence). The length of the CDR3 is 13 residues. Trimming shortened V by 4 bases and J by 0 bases, and 7 bases separated the two germline ends. The CDR3 DNA reads TGTGCCAGCAGCGTTCAGCCTAACTATGGCTACACCTTC. This translates into CASSVQPNYGYTF.

The CDR3 reads CASSQVFGQGHLEEAFF. As DNA, the CDR3 is TGTGCCAGCAGCCAAGTGTTTGGACAGGGACATCTAGAGGAAGCTTTCTTT. This chain links TRBV14 with TRBJ1-1; 8 bases map to TRBD1. Germline values: CDR1 SGHDN, CDR2 FVKESK. This CDR3 has 17 amino acids. V dropped 1 base and J dropped 8; count of bases not matched to a gene: 15. The variable domain in full, with the rest retrieved from reference TRBV14 and TRBJ1-1, is EAGVTQFPSHSVIEKGQTVTLRCDPISGHDNLYWYRRVMGKEIKFLLHFVKESKQDESGMPNNRFLAERTGGTYSTLKVQPAELEDSGVYFCASSQVFGQGHLEEAFFGQGTRLTVV.

A single count supports this clone. The rearrangement joins TRBV27 to TRBJ2-1; D may be TRBD1 (5 bases). The CDR3 is 13 amino acids. Germline V lookup: CDR1 MNHEY, CDR2 SMNVEV (reference sequence). Trimming took 5 bases from V and 9 from J, leaving 14 bases between them. The CDR3, as DNA: TGTGCCAGCAGTATAGGCTATGGGGCTGAGCAGTTCTTC. Residues: CASSIGYGAEQFF.

The chain recombines TRBV29-1 with TRBJ2-2; D may be TRBD1 (6 bases). V lost 4 bases to trimming and J lost 5 bases, with 14 bases between them. The CDR3 has 14 amino acids. The germline V gene has CDR1 SQVTM and CDR2 ANQGSEA. CDR3 residues: CSVVLGASTGELFF. In DNA form, the CDR3 reads TGCAGCGTTGTGCTGGGGGCGAGTACCGGGGAGCTGTTTTTT.

The V and J genes are TRBV6-6 and TRBJ1-3, with no clear D. Deletions cut 9 bases from V and 0 bases from J, with 12 bases between. The CDR3 totals 14 residues. CDR1 MNHNY and CDR2 SVGAGI come from the germline V gene (reference sequence). DNA of the CDR3: TGTGCCAGTAGCGACCCCGACTCTGGAAACACCATATATTTT. It is translated as CASSDPDSGNTIYF.

This clone is termed medium-sized (0.01 to 0.1%). The chain combines TRBV11-1 with TRBJ2-7; D tentatively fits TRBD1 or TRBD2 (5 bases each). The V and J ends lost 4 bases and 4 bases respectively, with 17 bases between them. This CDR3 is built from 15 residues. CDR1 is SGHAT, CDR2 FQDESV, per germline (reference sequence). CDR3 in DNA: TGTGCCAGCAGCTCCCCGGGACCGAACTTATACGAGCAGTACTTC. It specifies CASSSPGPNLYEQYF.

The chain has TRBV11-1 and TRBJ1-3; D gene ambiguous. The CDR3 extends over 15 amino acids. V was cut by 3 bases and J by 0 bases, with 9 bases left in between. The germline V gene has CDR1 SGHAT and CDR2 FQDESV (reference sequence). CDR3 bases: TGTGCCAGCAGCTTCTCAGACTCCTCTGGAAACACCATATATTTT. Its protein is CASSFSDSSGNTIYF.

The chain joins TRBV10-3 to TRBJ2-3; D tentatively fits TRBD1 or TRBD2 (5 bases each). Germline V gene sequence: CDR1 ENHRY, CDR2 SYGVKD. V was shortened by 4 bases and J by 4 bases, with 6 bases between the two germline ends. The CDR3 contains 12 residues. The CDR3, as DNA: TGTGCCATCAGTGGAGGGGCAGATACGCAGTATTTT. Translated: CAISGGADTQYF.

This chain joins TRBV6-5 and TRBJ2-7; possibly TRBD1 or TRBD2 for D (5 bases each). CDR1 is MNHEY and CDR2 is SVGAGI in the germline V gene. V was pared by 5 bases and J by 3 bases, with 17 bases between. The CDR3 totals 15 residues. The CDR3 region has the DNA TGTGCCAGCAGTGGGACCCAAGGCAGCCTCTACGAGCAGTACTTC. Protein product: CASSGTQGSLYEQYF.

This rearrangement joins TRBV18 to TRBJ2-1, with TRBD2 identical over 15 bases. The germline V gene encodes CDR1 KGHSH and CDR2 LQKENI. The ends lost 4 bases at V and 7 bases at J; junction bases unmatched: 11. This CDR3 spans 18 amino acids. The CDR3 is CASSRILTGLAGGNEQFF. The DNA for the CDR3 is TGTGCCAGCTCACGGATCTTAACGGGACTAGCGGGAGGTAATGAGCAGTTCTTC.

The DNA for the CDR3 is TGTGCCAGCAGCCCGGGGCCCTACGAGCAGTACTTC. It yields the protein CASSPGPYEQYF. The chain uses TRBV27 and TRBJ2-7; tentatively, D is TRBD1 or TRBD2 (5 bases each). There are 12 residues in the CDR3. Germline CDR1 MNHEY, CDR2 SMNVEV (reference sequence). The V and J ends lost 6 bases and 2 bases respectively, with 8 bases between them.

V usage is TRBV11-2 and J usage is TRBJ2-7, with D hard to call. Between the trimmed V and J ends, which lost 8 bases and 3 bases, there was a span of 11 bases. There are 12 residues in the CDR3. The germline gives CDR1 SGHAT, CDR2 FQNNGV. CDR3 protein: CASRSSFYEQYF. CDR3 sequence (DNA): TGTGCCAGCCGGTCTTCTTTCTACGAGCAGTACTTC.

The chain joins TRBV6-6 to TRBJ1-4; D not certain. The CDR3 spans 12 residues. Germline lookup yields CDR1 MNHNY and CDR2 SVGAGI (reference sequence). The germline V and J ends were trimmed by 6 bases and 8 bases, with 10 bases remaining between them. CDR3 loop: CASSNEREKLFF. Here the CDR3 DNA reads TGTGCCAGCAGCAATGAAAGGGAAAAACTGTTTTTT.

V usage is TRBV4-3 and J usage is TRBJ1-6, with TRBD1 as a possible D gene (6 bases). CDR1 is LGHNA, CDR2 YSLEER, per germline. There are 17 residues in the CDR3. V gave up 3 bases and J gave up 9 bases, with 21 bases separating them. CDR3 DNA: TGCGCCAGCAGCCAGCTACCCTCGAGACAGGTCTTTTCACCCCTCCACTTT. Translating it yields CASSQLPSRQVFSPLHF.

The chain combines TRBV6-4 with TRBJ2-7; 8 bases align to TRBD2. Germline CDR1 and CDR2: MRHNA and SNTAGT. This CDR3 is built from 14 residues. J lost 7 bases, V lost 3 bases, and 8 bases had no gene match. In DNA, the CDR3 is TGTGCCAGCAGTGAGTTAGCGGGATCGAGGGAGCAGTACTTC. As protein: CASSELAGSREQYF.

This clone was recorded a few times. The genes are TRBV6-1 and TRBJ2-7, with no clear D. The germline V gene encodes CDR1 MNHNS and CDR2 SASEGT. The CDR3 runs 10 residues. Trimming stripped 3 bases from V and 3 bases from J, with 0 bases between. The CDR3 protein is CASSDYEQYF. For the CDR3, the DNA is TGTGCCAGCAGTGACTACGAGCAGTACTTC.